The rows below give T cell receptor beta chains drawn from one sample of a study of brain T cells in children with intractable seizures. Generated by immunoSEQ multiplex PCR, the TCRdb table keeps only in-frame clones and is missing some. The table has roughly 2,600 clones, about 86% seen once. Specimen: resected brain tissue, collected at surgery. Receptors originate from a boy in the first two years of life with hemimegalencephaly and intractable seizures. Each CDR3 is given with its conserved first and last residue. A D gene is named only where the DNA matches it firmly.

v_gene: TRBV5-5; j_gene: TRBJ2-7; d_gene: TRBD1; CDR3aa: CASSLRGGQGSYEQYF
v_gene: TRBV5-6; j_gene: TRBJ2-3; d_gene: TRBD2; CDR3aa: CASKDSSGITDTQYF
v_gene: TRBV19; j_gene: TRBJ2-3; d_gene: NA; CDR3aa: CASSIYRGRTVTDTQYF
v_gene: TRBV5-5; j_gene: TRBJ2-7; d_gene: NA; CDR3aa: CASSLGAPWEQYF
v_gene: TRBV28; j_gene: TRBJ1-1; d_gene: NA; CDR3aa: CASSEYEGTEAFF
v_gene: TRBV4-1; j_gene: TRBJ1-5; d_gene: TRBD1; CDR3aa: CASSQDLERTGAPSNQPQHF
v_gene: TRBV5-1; j_gene: TRBJ2-1; d_gene: TRBD2; CDR3aa: CASSSSLAGGGEQFF
v_gene: TRBV6-5; j_gene: TRBJ2-2; d_gene: NA; CDR3aa: CASSYNSWGTGELFF
v_gene: TRBV11-2; j_gene: TRBJ2-3; d_gene: NA; CDR3aa: CASSLDRLAPSTDTQYF
v_gene: TRBV7-2; j_gene: TRBJ1-5; d_gene: NA; CDR3aa: CASSPTAGGQPQHF
v_gene: TRBV5-6; j_gene: TRBJ1-5; d_gene: TRBD1; CDR3aa: CASSLGARGSNQPQHF
v_gene: TRBV6-5; j_gene: TRBJ2-7; d_gene: NA; CDR3aa: CASRIGGVSEQYF
v_gene: TRBV6-2/TRBV6-3; j_gene: TRBJ2-7; d_gene: TRBD2; CDR3aa: CASSTYSSGSMRYEQYF
v_gene: TRBV7-9; j_gene: TRBJ1-4; d_gene: TRBD1; CDR3aa: CASSLVKGTGNEKLFF
v_gene: TRBV11-3; j_gene: TRBJ1-1; d_gene: NA; CDR3aa: CASSFGGNTEAFF
v_gene: TRBV6-4; j_gene: TRBJ2-1; d_gene: TRBD2; CDR3aa: CASSRLAGGPNEQFF
v_gene: TRBV15; j_gene: TRBJ2-1; d_gene: TRBD1; CDR3aa: CATSDPGQGFSTSSYNEQFF
v_gene: TRBV28; j_gene: TRBJ2-7; d_gene: NA; CDR3aa: CASSFRPDSPSYEQYF
v_gene: TRBV19; j_gene: TRBJ2-3; d_gene: TRBD1; CDR3aa: CASSISWTGAGTDTQYF
v_gene: TRBV6-2/TRBV6-3; j_gene: TRBJ2-5; d_gene: TRBD2; CDR3aa: CASSQLAGGGGETQYF
v_gene: TRBV5-6; j_gene: TRBJ2-7; d_gene: TRBD2; CDR3aa: CASSRGRGYEQYF
v_gene: TRBV7-8; j_gene: TRBJ2-7; d_gene: TRBD1; CDR3aa: CASSPEGGQGAYWEQYF
v_gene: TRBV19; j_gene: TRBJ1-1; d_gene: TRBD1; CDR3aa: CASRTQGPRNTEAFF
v_gene: TRBV29-1; j_gene: TRBJ1-4; d_gene: NA; CDR3aa: CSVGSSAFNEKLFF
v_gene: TRBV7-4; j_gene: TRBJ2-5; d_gene: NA; CDR3aa: CASSLGGRLQETQYF
v_gene: TRBV24-1; j_gene: TRBJ2-2; d_gene: TRBD1; CDR3aa: CATSDTGTDTGELFF
v_gene: TRBV12-3/TRBV12-4; j_gene: TRBJ1-1; d_gene: NA; CDR3aa: CASSPGAREAFF
v_gene: TRBV9; j_gene: TRBJ2-1; d_gene: NA; CDR3aa: CASSVGAKSYEQFF
v_gene: TRBV6-6; j_gene: TRBJ2-2; d_gene: NA; CDR3aa: CASSYAWGELFF
v_gene: TRBV19; j_gene: TRBJ2-7; d_gene: TRBD2; CDR3aa: CASSIVSGDEQYF
v_gene: TRBV4-2; j_gene: TRBJ2-4; d_gene: TRBD2; CDR3aa: CASSQDPTGTGGTIQYF
v_gene: TRBV5-6; j_gene: TRBJ1-5; d_gene: NA; CDR3aa: CASSSSISQPQHF
v_gene: TRBV11-1; j_gene: TRBJ2-7; d_gene: NA; CDR3aa: CASSLAAAYEQYF
v_gene: TRBV7-8; j_gene: TRBJ2-4; d_gene: NA; CDR3aa: CASSLVPELAKNIQYF
v_gene: TRBV19; j_gene: TRBJ2-7; d_gene: NA; CDR3aa: CASSIVAGGEQYF
v_gene: TRBV27; j_gene: TRBJ1-1; d_gene: NA; CDR3aa: CASSLSPAGVNTEAFF
v_gene: TRBV7-9; j_gene: TRBJ2-6; d_gene: NA; CDR3aa: CASSLVVSGSGANVLTF